This T cell receptor beta chain was found in a study of response to subunit inactivated influenza vaccine. Broader study findings: After each seasonal influenza vaccination, few new T cells are recruited, the authors suggested.

This clonotype has only a few counts. Its antigen is not known. TCRdb fed the RT-PCR reads into MiXCR, producing one record per CDR3 protein. The repertoire includes a few hundred thousand distinct CDR3 sequences, roughly 22% of them detected once, and around a tenth sits in the top ten. This CDR3 region has 16 residues. With 0 bases removed from V and 0 bases from J, the gap between germline ends came to 9 bases. CDR1 LGHNA and CDR2 YSLEER come from the germline V gene. The clonotype comes from a man aged 50-75 years who received an inactivated influenza vaccine. The sequences come from PBMCs from blood, collected approximately 20 months after vaccination. This chain uses TRBV4-3 with TRBJ1-5; D unclear. This chain's CDR3 is CASSQERGNSNQPQHF. The CDR3 DNA reads TGCGCCAGCAGCCAAGAAAGAGGAAATAGCAATCAGCCCCAGCATTTT.